The 20 T cell receptor beta chains in this list originate from one sample, sequenced in a study of CD8+CD57+ T cells in acquired aplastic anemia. The template for TCR beta VDJ and CDR3 sequence profiling was genomic DNA. MiXCR, applied by TCRdb to the reads, yields one record per CDR3 protein. Here the sample spans just over 150,000 distinct CDR3 sequences, more than 40% being singletons. All sequencing subjects had displayed CD8+CD57+ cell expansion on flow cytometry. The sample consisted of sorted CD4+, CD8+, or CD8+CD57+ T cells (not recorded which) from PBMCs. These receptors were collected from a human donor with aplastic anemia.

This chain's CDR3 is CSVTEGRGNEQFF. The CDR3 DNA sequence: TGCAGCGTTACAGAAGGGCGGGGGAATGAGCAGTTCTTC. This sequence joins TRBV29-1 and TRBJ2-1; 7 nucleotides agree with TRBD2. Germline assignment: CDR1 SQVTM and CDR2 ANQGSEA. V lost 5 bases, J lost 7 bases, and 8 bases stayed unmatched. CDR3 length: 13 residues.

This chain uses TRBV4-1 with TRBJ1-5; the D is unclear. Looked up from germline, CDR1 is MGHRA and CDR2 is YSYEKL. V was pared by 0 bases and J by 9 bases, with 12 bases between. The CDR3 loop spans 14 amino acids. The CDR3 DNA is TGCGCCAGCAGCCAAGATTGGTCGGTAGGGCCCCAGCATTTT. Translated, it gives CASSQDWSVGPQHF.

The rearrangement joins TRBV15 to TRBJ1-4; D is perhaps TRBD1 (6 bases). The V end was cut by 3 bases, the J end by 3 bases, with 8 bases between. The CDR3 runs to 14 residues. In germline, CDR1 is LNHNV, CDR2 YYDKDF (reference sequence). CDR3 sequence (DNA): TGTGCCACCAGCAGGGGACAAGCTAATGAAAAACTGTTTTTT. Amino acid sequence: CATSRGQANEKLFF.

This clonotype appeared many times. V is TRBV12-3 or TRBV12-4 and J is TRBJ2-1, with a possible D match to TRBD1 (5 bases). Trimming removed 4 bases at V and 5 bases at J, with 12 bases between. This CDR3 is built from 14 residues. The CDR3 coding sequence is TGTGCCAGCAGTTCGCTCGACAGTAACAATGAGCAGTTCTTC. This encodes CASSSLDSNNEQFF.

This rearrangement joins TRBV7-3 to TRBJ2-7, with D perhaps matching TRBD2 (5 bases). Trimming stripped 2 bases from V and 3 bases from J, with 11 bases between. The CDR3 is 14 amino acids. The germline gives CDR1 SGHTA, CDR2 FQGTGA. This chain's CDR3 is CASSLSVGNYEQYF. CDR3 DNA sequence: TGTGCCAGCAGCTTATCGGTCGGGAACTACGAGCAGTACTTC.

This chain connects TRBV20-1 to TRBJ1-1; D gene unclear. The germline V gene encodes CDR1 DFQATT and CDR2 SNEGSKA (reference sequence). The length of the CDR3 is 14 residues. Trimming removed 0 bases at V and 1 base at J, with 9 bases between. CDR3 loop: CSARDATKNTEAFF. CDR3 coding DNA: TGCAGTGCTAGAGATGCGACAAAGAACACTGAAGCTTTCTTT.

V is TRBV11-2 and J is TRBJ2-1, with 8 bases aligning to TRBD2. CDR3 length equals 14 residues. CDR1 SGHAT and CDR2 FQNNGV come from the germline V gene. V was pared by 5 bases and J by 6 bases, with 6 bases of the junction left unmatched. CDR3 coding DNA: TGTGCCAGCAGCCTAGGCGGGAGGAGCAATGAGCAGTTCTTC. Protein sequence: CASSLGGRSNEQFF.

This clonotype was seen many times. The chain carries TRBV27 and TRBJ2-7; D is possibly TRBD1 (5 bases). CDR1 MNHEY and CDR2 SMNVEV come from the germline V gene (reference sequence). The CDR3 loop spans 11 amino acids. The V and J ends lost 7 bases and 5 bases respectively, with 9 bases between them. The CDR3 sequence is CASMLGDEQYF. CDR3 bases: TGTGCCAGCATGCTAGGGGACGAGCAGTACTTC.

V is TRBV27 and J is TRBJ2-5; D not certain. The CDR3 loop spans 14 amino acids. From germline, CDR1 is MNHEY and CDR2 SMNVEV (reference sequence). V lost 9 bases and J lost 4, with 18 bases in between. The CDR3 DNA is TGTGCCAGTGCCTGGATGCGGCGGACAGAGACCCAGTACTTC. Amino acid sequence: CASAWMRRTETQYF.

This clonotype was recorded only once. The chain recombines TRBV7-2 with TRBJ2-1; D tentatively fits TRBD1 or TRBD2 (6 bases each). Germline V CDR1 and CDR2: SGHTA, FQGNSA. The CDR3 sequence is 11 residues long. Trimming pared 11 bases from V and 6 bases from J, leaving 11 bases between. CDR3: CAVGGGNEQFF. CDR3 DNA sequence: TGTGCCGTAGGGGGAGGCAATGAGCAGTTCTTC. The full variable domain, rest sourced from reference TRBV7-2 and TRBJ2-1, is GAGVSQSPSNKVTEKGKDVELRCDPISGHTALYWYRQSLGQGLEFLIYFQGNSAPDKSGLPSDRFSAERTGGSVSTLTIQRTQQEDSAVYLCAVGGGNEQFFGPGTRLTVL.

Many counts were recorded for this clonotype. The V and J genes are TRBV15 and TRBJ2-1, with 9 bases identical to TRBD2. Per the germline V gene, CDR1 is LNHNV and CDR2 is YYDKDF (reference sequence). CDR3 size: 16 residues. V was clipped by 3 bases and J by 3 bases; unmatched bases: 6. The CDR3 sequence: CATSSLTSGLYNEQFF. The CDR3 nucleotides read TGTGCCACCAGCAGCCTCACTAGCGGGCTCTACAATGAGCAGTTCTTC. The whole variable domain, remainder taken from reference TRBV15 and TRBJ2-1, is DAMVIQNPRYQVTQFGKPVTLSCSQTLNHNVMYWYQQKSSQAPKLLFHYYDKDFNNEADTPDNFQSRRPNTSFCFLDIRSPGLGDTAMYLCATSSLTSGLYNEQFFGPGTRLTVL.

This clonotype was seen a single time. This chain uses TRBV5-1 with TRBJ2-3; perhaps TRBD2 as D (6 bases). Germline V lookup: CDR1 SGHRS, CDR2 YFSETQ. Trimming removed 2 bases from V and 2 bases from J, with 9 bases in between. The CDR3 has 14 residues. CDR3 DNA: TGCGCCAGCAGCTTCGCGGGGATCACAGATACGCAGTATTTT. It translates to CASSFAGITDTQYF.

The chain recombines TRBV5-1 with TRBJ1-2, with 7 positions matching TRBD1. Germline V gives CDR1 SGHRS, CDR2 YFSETQ. Trimming took 0 bases from V and 4 from J; bases not matched to a gene: 6. The CDR3 is 15 amino acids. CDR3: CASSLDRGAGYGYTF. For the CDR3, the DNA is TGCGCCAGCAGCTTGGACAGGGGCGCGGGCTATGGCTACACCTTC.

The chain combines TRBV6-1 with TRBJ1-1; 9 bases fit TRBD1. Germline values: CDR1 MNHNS, CDR2 SASEGT. J gave up 9 bases and V 8 bases, and 13 bases lay outside the gene matches. This CDR3 is 14 amino acids long. The CDR3 DNA follows: TGTGCCAGCCGGGGCGGGACAGGGATTACTAAAGCTTTCTTT. Translated, it gives CASRGGTGITKAFF.

This clonotype showed up many times. This sequence joins TRBV5-6 and TRBJ1-5, with a tentative D call TRBD1 (6 bases). CDR3 length: 18 residues. V was trimmed by 2 bases and J by 3 bases, leaving 21 bases between them. Germline loops: CDR1 SGHDT, CDR2 YYEEEE. The CDR3 nucleotides read TGTGCCAGCAGCTTCTTCTCGGACAGATCTATTTACAATCAGCCCCAGCATTTT. This gives the protein CASSFFSDRSIYNQPQHF.

The gene calls are TRBV28 and TRBJ1-2; 7 positions match TRBD1. CDR3 length: 15 amino acids. Trimming removed 3 bases from V and 4 bases from J; junction bases left unmatched: 8. Germline CDR1 reads MDHEN; CDR2 reads SYDVKM. The DNA for the CDR3 is TGTGCCAGCAGTTTCCTTCCCGGGACAGCCTATGGCTACACCTTC. It encodes CASSFLPGTAYGYTF.

The CDR3 loop is CASSSGIGSYNEQFF. The CDR3 DNA sequence: TGTGCCAGCAGCTCGGGAATCGGGTCCTACAATGAGCAGTTCTTC. This chain uses TRBV9 with TRBJ2-1; maybe TRBD2 (5 bases). The CDR3 has 15 amino acids. The germline V gene encodes CDR1 SGDLS and CDR2 YYNGEE. V lost 4 bases and J 1 base, leaving 12 bases between the germline ends.

This clonotype was picked up a small number of times. The chain uses TRBV27 and TRBJ1-5; TRBD1 is a possible D gene (5 bases). There are 13 residues in the CDR3. Between the trimmed V and J ends, which lost 8 bases and 7 bases, there was a span of 15 bases. Looked up from germline, CDR1 is MNHEY and CDR2 is SMNVEV (reference sequence). CDR3 sequence: CASCGAVGQPQHF. The CDR3 nucleotides read TGTGCCAGCTGCGGGGCCGTGGGGCAGCCCCAGCATTTT.

This clonotype was detected many times. V usage is TRBV6-1 and J usage is TRBJ2-7; D tentatively reads TRBD1 or TRBD2 (6 bases each). The CDR3 loop spans 15 amino acids. Germline loops: CDR1 MNHNS, CDR2 SASEGT. V lost 1 base, J lost 1 base, and 11 bases lay in between. The CDR3 coding sequence is TGTGCCAGCAGTGAAGTGGAAGGGGGGTCCTACGAGCAGTACTTC. Protein sequence: CASSEVEGGSYEQYF.

The chain recombines TRBV6-1 with TRBJ2-1; D may be TRBD2 (5 bases). The V end was cut by 6 bases, the J end by 0 bases, with 15 bases between. The CDR3 is 16 amino acids. CDR1 and CDR2 (germline): MNHNS, SASEGT. The CDR3: CASRRRTSSSYNEQFF. CDR3 coding DNA: TGTGCCAGCAGGCGACGTACTAGTAGCTCCTACAATGAGCAGTTCTTC.